This T cell receptor (beta chain) was captured by sequencing in a study of shared clonotypes between healthy human individuals (dated by TCRdb to 2019 to 2021). As for the study more broadly: The cohort comprised two women and a few men aged 18 to 49 years. For each donor, three plates each were used for CD4 naive and CD4 memory, two plates were used for CD8 naive, and one plate was used for CD8 memory. Each donor's leukapheresis produced roughly between roughly 0.94 and 9.5 billion PBMCs. Libraries were prepared and TCR repertoires were sequenced by different laboratories using diverse techniques, in order to increase sequencing depth and limit assay-specific biases. To estimate repertoire size and how much clonotypes are shared between individuals, the study performed deep sequencing of blood TCR repertoires from 4 to 6 healthy adults.

Donors were healthy HIV-negative adults with no recently reported acute infections or vaccinations. Only Caucasian adults living in Nashville, Tennessee, USA were represented among the donors. CD4+ T cells were enriched through magnetic negative selection, after which naive cells were positively selected on CD45RA and the remaining negative fraction served as the memory subset. Blood was collected by leukapheresis, and PBMCs were isolated by Ficoll-Histopaque density gradient centrifugation and then cryopreserved in liquid nitrogen vapor phase. Purity and quantity of every magnetically sorted T cell population were checked by analytical flow cytometry. From each sorted fraction, genomic DNA was isolated and quantified by UV absorbance on a Nanodrop 2000c. Using the deep immunoSEQ assay, TCR CDR3 regions were amplified from genomic DNA by multiplex PCR. Genomic DNA extracted from each cell subset was distributed evenly over all wells of several immunoSEQ 96-well plates, and each plate served as one replicate. For sorted subsets, roughly 200 ng of genomic DNA, equivalent to around 30,000 T cell genomes, went into each replicate PCR. Purified libraries were quantified with a Qubit 3.0 fluorometer, sized on a Bioanalyzer 2100, and re-quantified with the KAPA Library Quantification kit. Every immunoSEQ 96-well plate was sequenced on a separate single-read 150-cycle Illumina NextSeq 550 flow cell. In the original analysis: The immunoSEQ output contained only junctional sequences without quality scores, so filtering could not match that applied to full-length reads. To assign V/J genes and CDR3, sequences were annotated against IMGT germline references using PyIR, a Python wrapper for IgBLAST v1.9. Reads with weak V/J assignments (E-value above 1e-6), missing CDR3, stop codons, out-of-frame junctions, or ambiguous translated residues were removed. V3J clonotypes were defined as sequences sharing an identical inferred V gene, J gene, and CDR3 amino acid sequence. The percentage overlap between two repertoires was calculated by dividing the number of shared unique clonotypes by the size of the smaller repertoire. Three approaches were used to assess repertoire richness: RTK rarefaction, the Chao1 estimator, and Recon v2.1 estimates of unobserved clonotypes. Generation probabilities for all TCRbeta clonotypes obtained by the gDNA method from four donors were computed using OLGA. Drawn from immuneACCESS, this table holds only the in-frame rearrangements with V and J called that TCRdb kept. Clones are partly lost; checked studies trace under half to an unresolved V gene and leave the rest unexplained. V and J calls plus clone size are reproduced from that table; the DNA served to infer D and trimming. This sample is represented by 550,000 to 700,000 clones; around three quarters of them were singletons. The top ten constitute roughly 1.9% of the sample.

The investigation overall reported the following: Because the study included only a small number of donors, the genetic and exposure-history diversity represented was limited. Across a handful of donors, roughly 5% of naive CD4, roughly 3.5% of naive CD8, 2% to 2.5% of memory CD4, and under 0.45% of memory CD8 clonotypes were shared. Higher generation probabilities were observed for clonotypes shared by all four sorted-subset donors than for non-shared clonotypes. Based on pairwise subsampling, the degree of clonotype sharing among donors was expected to be affected by sequencing depth. Estimated clonotype richness was generally larger for naive than for memory subsets. Rarefaction of sorted-subset datasets indicated incomplete sequencing despite the large sequencing depth. Sampling was restricted to blood, and TCR repertoires in tissue are likely to differ from TCR repertoires in blood.

In regard to this clone: It has no known antigen specificity. This may be a read error: a much more frequent sequence differs by one nucleotide. Other nucleotide sequences in the sample specify the same CDR3.

From a lookup of the germline V gene (reference sequence), CDR1 and CDR2 are SEHNR and FQNEAQ. The CDR3 numbers 13 residues from cysteine through phenylalanine. Only the CDR3 DNA is retained, 39 bases long and in frame from the first base. Deletion took 2 bases off V and 6 bases off J, with a span of 11 bases between the germline ends. The source of this sequence is a woman aged 30 to 39 in good health. The source material was memory CD4+ T cells sorted from blood. This specimen's cell subset or site label, interpreted: CD45RA-negative fraction. This chain is built from TRBV7-9 and TRBJ2-7; a confident D gene designation cannot be given. The CDR3 here reads CASSLPWGGEQYF. The nucleotides read TGTGCCAGCAGCTTACCCTGGGGTGGCGAGCAGTACTTC. The CDR3 plus the reference TRBV7-9 and TRBJ2-7 genes for the other parts give the full variable domain: DTGVSQNPRHKITKRGQNVTFRCDPISEHNRLYWYRQTLGQGPEFLTYFQNEAQLEKSRLLSDRFSAERPKGSFSTLEIQRTEQGDSAMYLCASSLPWGGEQYFGPGTRLTVT.